A selection of T cell receptor beta chains follows, all from one sample in a study of shared clonotypes between healthy human individuals. Only in-frame clones appear in the TCRdb table, and some are missing; sequencing was by immunoSEQ multiplex PCR. The sample includes more than 1,200,000 clones, 98% of them seen just once. The material sequenced was naive CD4+ T cells sorted from blood. The receptors were sampled from a man aged 30 to 45 in good health. The CDR3 runs from the conserved cysteine through the conserved F or W. A D gene is named only where the DNA matches it firmly. Clone size appears in some rows only: once, few, many, or a class for an expanded clone.

j_call v_call d_call clone_size cdr3_aa cdr3_nt
TRBJ2-3 TRBV11-2 . . CASSFWTEGTDTQYF TGTGCCAGCAGCTTTTGGACGGAGGGCACAGATACGCAGTATTTT
TRBJ2-7 TRBV18 . . CASSDQAGRSNYEQYF TGTGCCAGCTCTGATCAAGCAGGGCGCTCGAACTACGAGCAGTACTTC
TRBJ2-7 TRBV5-1 . . CASSLSLAAEMQQYF TGCGCCAGCAGCTTGAGTTTGGCGGCTGAAATGCAGCAGTACTTC
TRBJ1-2 TRBV28 . once CASSYRQVKRHYGYTF TGTGCCAGCAGTTACCGACAGGTTAAGCGACACTATGGCTACACCTTC
TRBJ2-7 TRBV21-1 . . CASSEAGDSSYEQYF TGTGCCAGCAGCGAGGCAGGGGACTCCTCCTACGAGCAGTACTTC
TRBJ1-1 TRBV28 . . CASSNRRAYTEAFF TGTGCCAGCAGTAACAGACGGGCTTACACTGAAGCTTTCTTT
TRBJ2-1 TRBV11-3 . . CASSLRVPRNEQFF TGTGCCAGCAGCTTAAGGGTTCCGAGGAATGAGCAGTTCTTC
TRBJ2-5 TRBV2 TRBD1 . CASSDGGQGKETQYF TGTGCCAGCAGCGACGGGGGACAGGGGAAAGAGACCCAGTACTTC
TRBJ2-7 TRBV27 . . CASSTFGGSYEQYF TGTGCCAGCAGCACCTTCGGAGGTTCCTACGAGCAGTACTTC
TRBJ2-2 TRBV19 . . CASSIRGTGELFF TGTGCCAGTAGTATACGGGGGACCGGGGAGCTGTTTTTT
TRBJ2-1 TRBV9 . . CASSVEGYNEQFF TGTGCCAGCAGCGTAGAAGGTTACAATGAGCAGTTCTTC
TRBJ1-2 TRBV11-3 . . CASSFFRRDGYTF TGTGCCAGCAGCTTCTTCCGGAGGGATGGCTACACCTTC
TRBJ2-7 TRBV2 . . CASSELMLVDLAYYEQYF TGTGCCAGCAGTGAACTTATGCTTGTGGACCTCGCCTACTACGAGCAGTACTTC
TRBJ2-1 TRBV5-1 TRBD2 . CASSLNVAGEYNEQFF TGCGCCAGCAGTTTGAACGTAGCGGGAGAATACAATGAGCAGTTCTTC
TRBJ2-3 TRBV7-2 TRBD2 . CASSLGDYRDTQYF TGTGCCAGCAGCTTAGGGGACTATCGAGATACGCAGTATTTT
TRBJ1-5 TRBV28 . . CASSLDPGVGDQPQHF TGTGCCAGCAGTTTAGATCCGGGGGTGGGTGATCAGCCCCAGCATTTT
TRBJ2-3 TRBV18 . . CASSPYISSTDTQYF TGTGCCAGCTCACCGTACATATCTAGCACAGATACGCAGTATTTT
TRBJ1-5 TRBV7-2 . . CASTTGNYQPQHF TGTGCCAGCACTACAGGGAATTATCAGCCCCAGCATTTT
TRBJ2-5 TRBV18 . once CASSPGTETQYF TGTGCCAGCTCACCTGGAACAGAGACCCAGTACTTC
TRBJ2-2 TRBV5-1 . . CASSLKQGPNTGELFF TGCGCCAGCAGCTTAAAACAGGGCCCGAACACCGGGGAGCTGTTTTTT
TRBJ1-4 TRBV5-1 . . CASSPDSRNEKLFF TGCGCCAGCAGCCCGGACAGCAGAAATGAAAAACTGTTTTTT
TRBJ2-2 TRBV7-2 TRBD1 . CASSLWDSLAGELFF TGTGCCAGCAGCTTATGGGACAGCCTGGCCGGGGAGCTGTTTTTT
TRBJ1-5 TRBV5-6 TRBD1 . CASSSGTGLNQPQHF TGTGCCAGCAGCTCAGGGACAGGCTTAAATCAGCCCCAGCATTTT
TRBJ2-2 TRBV9 TRBD2 . CASSALAGGKTGELFF TGTGCCAGCAGCGCACTAGCGGGAGGAAAAACCGGGGAGCTGTTTTTT
TRBJ1-2 TRBV28 . . CASRTDNYGYTF TGTGCCAGCAGGACGGACAACTATGGCTACACCTTC
TRBJ2-7 TRBV28 . once CASCTGFDRKFWTYEQYF TGTGCCAGCTGCACGGGGTTTGACAGAAAGTTTTGGACCTACGAGCAGTACTTC
TRBJ1-5 TRBV2 . . CASSEWAGKNNQPQHF TGTGCCAGCAGTGAATGGGCAGGGAAGAACAATCAGCCCCAGCATTTT
TRBJ1-4 TRBV5-5 . . CASSFRGGTNEKLFF TGTGCCAGCAGCTTCAGGGGTGGGACTAATGAAAAACTGTTTTTT
TRBJ2-5 TRBV18 . . CASSPVLGTGETQYF TGTGCCAGCTCACCAGTTTTGGGGACCGGTGAGACCCAGTACTTC
TRBJ2-3 TRBV28 TRBD2 . CASSRRLAGFSDTQYF TGTGCCAGCAGTAGAAGACTAGCGGGATTTTCAGATACGCAGTATTTT
TRBJ1-1 TRBV2 TRBD1 . CARGRQGPEAFF TGTGCCAGGGGGAGACAGGGCCCTGAAGCTTTCTTT
TRBJ2-2 TRBV5-5 . . CASTSLRGTGELFF TGTGCCAGCACCTCCCTAAGGGGGACCGGGGAGCTGTTTTTT
TRBJ2-1 TRBV9 TRBD2 . CASSVARTSVDNEQFF TGTGCCAGCAGCGTAGCTAGAACTAGCGTGGACAATGAGCAGTTCTTC
TRBJ2-7 TRBV5-1 . . CASSLGPTRREGSYEQYF TGCGCCAGCAGCTTGGGGCCAACTAGGCGTGAGGGATCCTACGAGCAGTACTTC
TRBJ2-2 TRBV4-3 TRBD1 . CASSRRQGSGELFF TGCGCCAGCAGCCGACGACAGGGCTCCGGGGAGCTGTTTTTT
TRBJ2-2 TRBV9 . . CASSGSRASTGELFF TGTGCCAGCAGCGGGAGCCGGGCCTCCACCGGGGAGCTGTTTTTT
TRBJ2-2 TRBV19 . . CASSIRGGGHAGELFF TGTGCCAGTAGCATTCGAGGAGGGGGCCACGCCGGGGAGCTGTTTTTT